This T cell receptor beta chain was sequenced in a study of OX40 agonist ivuxolimab in advanced cancers. Across the study: People in dose escalation had one of these cancers: hepatocellular carcinoma, melanoma, renal cell or head and neck cancer. Study findings and constraints: In the 0.1 to 3.0 mg/kg range, CD4+ and CD8+ blood T cells had expanded clonally by week 6. The antigens recognized by the expanded peripheral T cells, that is their antigen specificity, were not determined.

The CDR3 contains 14 residues. Germline CDR1 LNHDA, CDR2 SQIVND (reference sequence). V was pared by 3 bases and J by 5 bases, with 11 bases between. Comment on this clone: Its antigen is currently unknown.

The table came from immunoSEQ multiplex PCR; TCRdb's copy has only in-frame clones and leaves some out. This sample has under 100,000 clones, with 65% to 85% found just once. This sample comprised CD4+ or CD8+ T cells sorted from blood, obtained in a trial of the OX40 agonist ivuxolimab. This TCR derives from an adult with an advanced solid tumor such as melanoma, head and neck, liver or kidney cancer. This rearrangement joins TRBV19 to TRBJ1-5; D is unclear. For the CDR3, the DNA is TGTGCCAGTAGTATTGAGCATCCACATCAGCCCCAGCATTTT. This gives the protein CASSIEHPHQPQHF.